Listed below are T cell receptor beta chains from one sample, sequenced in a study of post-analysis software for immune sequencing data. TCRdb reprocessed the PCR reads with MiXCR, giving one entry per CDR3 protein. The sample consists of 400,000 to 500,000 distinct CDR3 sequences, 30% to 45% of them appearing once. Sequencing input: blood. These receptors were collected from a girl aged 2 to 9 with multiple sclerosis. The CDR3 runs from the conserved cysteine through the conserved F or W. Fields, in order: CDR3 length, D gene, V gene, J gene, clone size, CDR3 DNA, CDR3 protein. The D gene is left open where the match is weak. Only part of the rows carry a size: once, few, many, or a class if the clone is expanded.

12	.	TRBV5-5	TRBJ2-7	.	TGTGCCAGCAGCTTGACCAACCACGAGCAGTACTTC	CASSLTNHEQYF
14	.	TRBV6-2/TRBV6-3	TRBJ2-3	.	TGTGCCAGCAGTTCTAGCGCACCCACAGATACGCAGTATTTT	CASSSSAPTDTQYF
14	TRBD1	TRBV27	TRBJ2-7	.	TGTGCCAGCAGTTTATCGGACAGGGGGCACGAGCAGTACTTC	CASSLSDRGHEQYF
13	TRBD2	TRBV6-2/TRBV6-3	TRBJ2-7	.	TGTGCCAGCAGTTATACGGGGGGCTACGAGCAGTACTTC	CASSYTGGYEQYF
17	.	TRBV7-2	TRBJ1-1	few	TGTGCCAGCAGCTTTTCTCCCGCGGGGGGGAGGATAAGTGAAGCTTTCTTT	CASSFSPAGGRISEAFF
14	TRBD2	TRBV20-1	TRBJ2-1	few	TGCAGTGCTAGGTTGCGGGAGACCAACAATGAGCAGTTCTTC	CSARLRETNNEQFF
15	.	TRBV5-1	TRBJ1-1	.	TGCGCCAGCAGCGCATGGGACCAGGGAGGGACTGAAGCTTTCTTT	CASSAWDQGGTEAFF
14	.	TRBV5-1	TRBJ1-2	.	TGCGCCAGCCGACTGGTGGCAGGGGCAGATGGCTACACCTTC	CASRLVAGADGYTF
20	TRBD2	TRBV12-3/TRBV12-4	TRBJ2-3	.	TGTGCCAGCAGATCCGGTCGACTAGCGGGGGGATCCTCTAGCACAGATACGCAGTATTTT	CASRSGRLAGGSSSTDTQYF
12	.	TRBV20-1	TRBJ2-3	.	TGCAGTGCTAGCGACAGCACAGATACGCAGTATTTT	CSASDSTDTQYF
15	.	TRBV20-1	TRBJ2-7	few	TGCAGTGCTAGAGACCCGGTTAGGCAGTCCTACGAGCAGTACTTC	CSARDPVRQSYEQYF
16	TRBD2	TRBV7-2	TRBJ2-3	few	TGTGCCAGCAGCTTCTTTTTCGGGGGGGGGACAGATACGCAGTATTTT	CASSFFFGGGTDTQYF
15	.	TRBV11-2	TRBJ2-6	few	TGTGCCAGCAGCTTAATGCGGTCTGGGGCCAACGTCCTGACTTTC	CASSLMRSGANVLTF
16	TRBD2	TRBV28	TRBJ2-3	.	TGTGCCAGCAGTTTATTCTCGGGAGGAAGCACAGATACGCAGTATTTT	CASSLFSGGSTDTQYF
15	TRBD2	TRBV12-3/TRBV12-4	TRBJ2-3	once	TGTGCCAGCAGTCGTGTAGCGGGAGTATCAGATACGCAGTATTTT	CASSRVAGVSDTQYF
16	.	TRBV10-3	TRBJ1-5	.	TGTGCCATCAGTGAGTGGGCGACTCAAAGCAATCAGCCCCAGCATTTT	CAISEWATQSNQPQHF
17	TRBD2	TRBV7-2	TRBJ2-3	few	TGTGCCAGCAGCTTAGCTCCAGCGGGGAGAGCGGCAGATACGCAGTATTTT	CASSLAPAGRAADTQYF
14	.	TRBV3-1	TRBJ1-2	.	TGTGCCAGCAGCCAGGGAACGACTAACTATGGCTACACCTTC	CASSQGTTNYGYTF
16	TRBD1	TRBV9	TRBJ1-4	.	TGTGCCAGCAGCGCCTTCTCCGGGACAGGGTTCGAAAAACTGTTTTTT	CASSAFSGTGFEKLFF
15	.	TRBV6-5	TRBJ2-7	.	TGTGCCAGCAGTTACTGGGGGAGTTATTACAATGAGCAGTACTTC	CASSYWGSYYNEQYF
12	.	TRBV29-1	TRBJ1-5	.	TGCAGCGCCGGTAGTCGGGGTCAGCCCCAGCATTTT	CSAGSRGQPQHF
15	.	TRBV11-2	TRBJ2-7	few	TGTGCCAGCAGCTTAAGTCACAGCTCCTACAATGAGCAGTACTTC	CASSLSHSSYNEQYF
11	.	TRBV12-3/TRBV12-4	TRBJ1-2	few	TGTGCCAGCAGTGGACCCTATGGCTACACCTTC	CASSGPYGYTF
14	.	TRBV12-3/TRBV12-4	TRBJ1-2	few	TGTGCCAGCAGTTTTGGTCTTTCTAACTATGGCTACACCTTC	CASSFGLSNYGYTF
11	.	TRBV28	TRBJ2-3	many	TGTGCCAGCAGTTTGGGGCATACGCAGTATTTT	CASSLGHTQYF
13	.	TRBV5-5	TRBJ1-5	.	TGTGCCAGCAGCCTTGGGACGGATCGGCCCCAGCATTTT	CASSLGTDRPQHF
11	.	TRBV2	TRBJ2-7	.	TGTGCCAGCAGTTGGGTATACGAGCAGTACTTC	CASSWVYEQYF
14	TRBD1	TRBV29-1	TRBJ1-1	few	TGCAGCGTTCGTTTGACAGGGGCGTACACTGAAGCTTTCTTT	CSVRLTGAYTEAFF
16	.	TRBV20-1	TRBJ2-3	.	TGCAGTGCTAGAGTATTTACCGGGATTAACACAGATACGCAGTATTTT	CSARVFTGINTDTQYF
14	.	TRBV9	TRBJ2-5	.	TGTGCCAGCAGCGTCGATTCACTAGCCACGAAACAGTACTTC	CASSVDSLATKQYF
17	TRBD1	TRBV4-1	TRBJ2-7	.	TGCGCCAGCAGCCAAGATCGGGGGGACAGGGGATCCTACGAGCAGTACTTC	CASSQDRGDRGSYEQYF
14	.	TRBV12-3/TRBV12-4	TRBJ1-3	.	TGTGCCAGCAGCAGCGGGGCCGCGGGAAACACCATATATTTT	CASSSGAAGNTIYF
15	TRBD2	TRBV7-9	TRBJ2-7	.	TGTGCCAGCAGCTCATTTGGGACTAGCATTTACGAGCAGTACTTC	CASSSFGTSIYEQYF
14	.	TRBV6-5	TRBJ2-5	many	TGTGCCAGCAGACAGCACGGGACCCAAGAGACCCAGTACTTC	CASRQHGTQETQYF
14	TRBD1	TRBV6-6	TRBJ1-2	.	TGTACCAGCGCCTCCGGACAGGGGAACTATGGCTACACCTTC	CTSASGQGNYGYTF
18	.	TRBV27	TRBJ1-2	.	TGTGCCAGCAGTTTACGGGGAGGACGCCGGCTAATCGGATATGGCTACACCTTC	CASSLRGGRRLIGYGYTF
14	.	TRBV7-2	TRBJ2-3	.	TGTGCCAGCAGACGCGGGACAGCCACAGATACGCAGTATTTT	CASRRGTATDTQYF
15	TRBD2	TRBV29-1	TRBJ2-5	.	TGCAGCGTCTTTGAACTAGCGGGGGGACAAGAGACCCAGTACTTC	CSVFELAGGQETQYF
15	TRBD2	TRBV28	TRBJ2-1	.	TGTGCCAGCAACCCACGGGGGGGCCAAGGGAATGAGCAGTTCTTC	CASNPRGGQGNEQFF
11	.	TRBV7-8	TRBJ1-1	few	TGTGCCACCCTACGGGGCACTGAAGCTTTCTTT	CATLRGTEAFF
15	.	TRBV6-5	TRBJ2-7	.	TGTGCCAGCAGTTACCTAGGTGTGAGGTCCTACGAGCAGTACTTC	CASSYLGVRSYEQYF
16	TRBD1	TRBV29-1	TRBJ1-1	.	TGCAGCGTTGCCCAGGGGACAGGGGAGGGGATCACTGAAGCTTTCTTT	CSVAQGTGEGITEAFF
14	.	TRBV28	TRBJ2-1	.	TGTGCCAGCAGTACCGCCGACAGGAGGGGTGAGCAGTTCTTC	CASSTADRRGEQFF
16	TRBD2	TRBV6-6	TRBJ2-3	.	TGTACCAGCAGTTATAGAACTAGCGGGGGACGTGGTACGCAGTATTTT	CTSSYRTSGGRGTQYF
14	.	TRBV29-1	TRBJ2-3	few	TGCAGCGTTGAATGGGCCAGTAACGCAGATACGCAGTATTTT	CSVEWASNADTQYF
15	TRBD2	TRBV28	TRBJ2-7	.	TGTGCCAGCAGTTTTCCCGCGGGAGGCCTCTACGAGCAGTACTTC	CASSFPAGGLYEQYF
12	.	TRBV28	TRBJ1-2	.	TGTGCCAGCAGTTTATCGGTCGTAGGCTACACCTTC	CASSLSVVGYTF